The present entry profiles one T cell receptor beta chain with its context. These data belong to a study of blood T cell repertoires in COVID-19. Enrollees, about 18 to 95 years old, lived in about two dozen US areas. Participants' own reports of clinical history determined their cohort assignment. V gave up 6 bases and J gave up 7 bases; unmatched junction bases: 7. The CDR3 runs to 14 residues. The germline V gene has CDR1 LNHDA and CDR2 SQIVND (reference sequence). The repertoire was sequenced with immunoSEQ multiplex PCR; TCRdb's copy has only in-frame clones and lacks some. The table records about half a million clones, 88% of them present only once.

The chain links TRBV19 to TRBJ2-3; 10 positions agree with TRBD2. Sequenced sample: PBMCs or T cells enriched from blood (not recorded which). The sequence was obtained from a woman aged 55-69 years who had recovered from COVID-19. The chain's CDR3 is CASRLAGLRNTQYF. The DNA of the CDR3 is TGTGCCAGTAGACTAGCGGGGCTTAGGAATACGCAGTATTTT. Looking up the rest from reference TRBV19 and TRBJ2-3 gives the full variable domain: DGGITQSPKYLFRKEGQNVTLSCEQNLNHDAMYWYRQDPGQGLRLIYYSQIVNDFQKGDIAEGYSVSREKKESFPLTVTSAQKNPTAFYLCASRLAGLRNTQYFGPGTRLTVL.